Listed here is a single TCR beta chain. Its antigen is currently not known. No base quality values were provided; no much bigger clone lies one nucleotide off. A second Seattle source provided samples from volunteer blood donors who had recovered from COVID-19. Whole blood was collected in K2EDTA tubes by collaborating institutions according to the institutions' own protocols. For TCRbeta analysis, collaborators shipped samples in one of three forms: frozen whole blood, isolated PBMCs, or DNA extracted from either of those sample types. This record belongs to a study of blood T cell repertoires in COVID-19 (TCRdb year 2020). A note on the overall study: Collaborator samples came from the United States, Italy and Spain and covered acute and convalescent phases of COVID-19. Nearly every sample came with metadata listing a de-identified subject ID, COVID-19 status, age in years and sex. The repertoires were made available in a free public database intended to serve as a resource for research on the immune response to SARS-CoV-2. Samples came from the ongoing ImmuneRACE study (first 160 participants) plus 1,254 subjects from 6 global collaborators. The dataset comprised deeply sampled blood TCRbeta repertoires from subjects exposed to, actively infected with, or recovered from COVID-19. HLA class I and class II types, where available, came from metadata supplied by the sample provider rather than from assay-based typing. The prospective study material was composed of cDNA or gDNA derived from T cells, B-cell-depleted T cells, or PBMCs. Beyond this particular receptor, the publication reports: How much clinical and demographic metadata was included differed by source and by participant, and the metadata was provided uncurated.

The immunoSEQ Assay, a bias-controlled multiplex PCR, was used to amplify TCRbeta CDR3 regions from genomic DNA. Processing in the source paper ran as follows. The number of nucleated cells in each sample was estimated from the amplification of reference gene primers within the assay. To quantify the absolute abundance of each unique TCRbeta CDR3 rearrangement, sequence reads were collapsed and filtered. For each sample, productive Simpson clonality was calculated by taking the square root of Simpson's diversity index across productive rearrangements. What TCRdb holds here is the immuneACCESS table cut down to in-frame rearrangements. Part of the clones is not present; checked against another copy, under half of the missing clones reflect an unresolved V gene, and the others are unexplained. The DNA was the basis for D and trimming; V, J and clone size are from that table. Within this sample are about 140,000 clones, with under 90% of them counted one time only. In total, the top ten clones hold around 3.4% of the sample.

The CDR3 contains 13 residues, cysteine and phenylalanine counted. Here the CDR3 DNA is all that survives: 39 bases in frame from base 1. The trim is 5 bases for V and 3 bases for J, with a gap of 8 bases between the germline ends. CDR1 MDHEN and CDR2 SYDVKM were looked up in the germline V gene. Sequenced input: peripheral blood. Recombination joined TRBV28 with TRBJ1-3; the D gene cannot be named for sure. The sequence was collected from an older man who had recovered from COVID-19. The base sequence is TGTGCCAGCAGTCTGACTCTTGGAAACACCATATATTTT. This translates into CASSLTLGNTIYF.